A single sample gave rise to the 20 T cell receptor beta chains below, sequenced in a study of blood T cell repertoires in COVID-19. Assay used: immunoSEQ multiplex PCR; TCRdb lists only in-frame clones, some missing. The table lists about 250,000 clones, about 87% of them singletons, with approximately 3% in the top ten. Sequencing input: PBMCs or T cells enriched from blood (not recorded which). The source is a woman aged 50 to 60 who had recovered from COVID-19.

This clone came up once. The chain links TRBV6-5 to TRBJ1-3; a weak D match, TRBD1 (6 bases). Germline V gene lookup returns CDR1 MNHEY and CDR2 SVGAGI. V gave up 6 bases and J gave up 0 bases, with 12 bases separating them. The CDR3 is made up of 15 amino acids. The CDR3 DNA follows: TGTGCCAGCAGCCTCGACAGGAGCTCTGGAAACACCATATATTTT. Amino acids: CASSLDRSSGNTIYF.

The chain employs TRBV30 and TRBJ1-2; D gene uncertain. The CDR3 contains 11 residues. Per germline, CDR1 GTSNPN and CDR2 SVGIG (reference sequence). Trimming took 1 base from V and 6 from J, leaving 6 bases between them. The CDR3 here is CAWSARDGYTF. In nucleotides, the CDR3 is TGTGCCTGGAGTGCCCGAGATGGCTACACCTTC.

CDR3 sequence (DNA): TGTGCCAGCAGTTTTAGCGTTAGCACAGATACGCAGTATTTT. It codes for CASSFSVSTDTQYF. The chain employs TRBV27 and TRBJ2-3; D is perhaps TRBD2 (5 bases). Germline V gene data show CDR1 as MNHEY and CDR2 as SMNVEV (reference sequence). Trimming took off 3 bases at V and 0 bases at J, with 7 bases between the two ends. The CDR3 loop spans 14 amino acids.

The chain carries TRBV11-2 and TRBJ2-2; 13 positions match TRBD2. The germline V gene encodes CDR1 SGHAT and CDR2 FQNNGV. After removal of 5 bases from V and 7 bases from J, the junction contained 7 bases not matched to a gene. The CDR3 contains 16 residues. The CDR3 DNA follows: TGTGCCAGCAGCCCGGGGACTAGCGGGATTGTCGGGGAGCTGTTTTTT. Its protein product is CASSPGTSGIVGELFF.

The rearrangement joins TRBV9 to TRBJ1-4; no definite D call. Trimming cost V 0 bases and J 4 bases, with 10 bases left between them. CDR3 length equals 15 residues. Germline V gene sequence: CDR1 SGDLS, CDR2 YYNGEE. In DNA, the CDR3 is TGTGCCAGCAGCGTAGTTGACGGGTATAATGAAAAACTGTTTTTT. As protein: CASSVVDGYNEKLFF.

V usage is TRBV4-3 and J usage is TRBJ1-1; D not resolved. Trimming removed 3 bases at V and 3 bases at J, with 5 bases between. The CDR3 spans 12 residues. CDR1 is LGHNA, CDR2 YSLEER, per germline. For the CDR3, the DNA is TGCGCCAGCAGCCAGGCGGACACTGAAGCTTTCTTT. It yields the protein CASSQADTEAFF.

The genes are TRBV18 and TRBJ2-1; D perhaps matches TRBD1 (5 bases). CDR3 length: 14 residues. V was cut by 4 bases and J by 1 base, with 8 bases left in between. Germline CDR1 reads KGHSH; CDR2 reads LQKENI. The CDR3 spells CASSLAGSYNEQFF. The CDR3, as DNA: TGTGCCAGCTCACTAGCAGGGTCCTACAATGAGCAGTTCTTC.

J is TRBJ1-5 and V is TRBV6-5; perhaps TRBD1 as D (5 bases). V shed 4 bases and J shed 4 bases, with 8 bases lying between them. Germline loops: CDR1 MNHEY, CDR2 SVGAGI. The CDR3 consists of 13 residues. The CDR3 reads CASSWGENQPQHF. CDR3 in DNA: TGTGCCAGCAGTTGGGGGGAAAATCAGCCCCAGCATTTT.

The genes are TRBV11-1 and TRBJ2-1; D might be TRBD2 (8 bases). Germline loops: CDR1 SGHAT, CDR2 FQDESV (reference sequence). Trimming left V 7 bases short and J 0 bases short, with 16 bases between. The CDR3 loop spans 16 amino acids. CDR3 nucleotide sequence: TGTGCCAGCACGGTAGCGGGACAGAGCTCCTACAATGAGCAGTTCTTC. Translating it yields CASTVAGQSSYNEQFF.

The sample holds a few counts of this clone. The same CDR3 can be traced to other DNA sequences in this sample. The chain links TRBV4-3 to TRBJ1-3; D might be TRBD1 (6 bases). V lost 0 bases, J lost 4 bases, and 10 bases lay in between. The CDR3 is 15 residues long. Germline loops: CDR1 LGHNA, CDR2 YSLEER. In DNA, the CDR3 is TGCGCCAGCAGCCAAGATCCCACAGGGGGAAACACCATATATTTT. It is translated as CASSQDPTGGNTIYF.

The chain is built from TRBV30 and TRBJ2-7; the match to TRBD2 covers 11 bases. The CDR3 loop spans 14 amino acids. Per germline, CDR1 GTSNPN and CDR2 SVGIG (reference sequence). With V trimmed by 4 bases and J by 2 bases, 4 bases remained unmatched. CDR3 amino acids: CAWTGTSGPYEQYF. The CDR3 nucleotides read TGTGCCTGGACCGGGACTAGCGGTCCCTACGAGCAGTACTTC. Supplemented by reference TRBV30 and TRBJ2-7, the full variable domain reads SQTIHQWPATLVQPVGSPLSLECTVEGTSNPNLYWYRQAAGRGLQLLFYSVGIGQISSEVPQNLSASRPQDRQFILSSKKLLLSDSGFYLCAWTGTSGPYEQYFGPGTRLTVT.

The rearrangement uses TRBV30 and TRBJ1-2, with 7 positions matching TRBD1. Germline V CDR1 and CDR2: GTSNPN, SVGIG (reference sequence). The CDR3 loop spans 13 amino acids. With V trimmed by 4 bases and J by 8 bases, 10 bases remained unmatched. Written as DNA, the CDR3 is TGTGCCTGGATGAGTAGACAGGGTAACGGCTACACCTTC. Protein product: CAWMSRQGNGYTF.

The chain has TRBV7-2 and TRBJ2-1, with a tentative D call TRBD1 (6 bases). The CDR3 loop spans 13 amino acids. The germline V gene has CDR1 SGHTA and CDR2 FQGNSA. V lost 0 bases and J 7 bases, leaving 7 bases between the germline ends. This CDR3 reads CASSLAQGNEQFF. CDR3 sequence (DNA): TGTGCCAGCAGCTTAGCGCAGGGGAATGAGCAGTTCTTC.

The chain combines TRBV19 with TRBJ1-1; 7 bases line up with TRBD1. V dropped 5 bases and J dropped 1; count of bases not matched to a gene: 10. Germline loops: CDR1 LNHDA, CDR2 SQIVND (reference sequence). CDR3 length equals 16 residues. The CDR3 reads CASSSDRSLQNTEAFF. The DNA for the CDR3 is TGTGCCAGTAGTTCGGACAGGAGCCTACAGAACACTGAAGCTTTCTTT.

The gene calls are TRBV24-1 and TRBJ2-3; 9 bases map to TRBD2. The CDR3 is 18 amino acids. Germline V gives CDR1 KGHDR, CDR2 SFDVKD. Trimming cost V 4 bases and J 6 bases; bases outside gene matches: 16. CDR3 sequence: CATSDSTAPLAGADTQYF. In nucleotides, the CDR3 is TGTGCCACCAGTGACTCGACTGCACCCTTAGCGGGAGCTGATACGCAGTATTTT.

The V gene is TRBV4-1, the J gene TRBJ2-1; 8 positions agree with TRBD1. This CDR3 is built from 15 residues. Germline V lookup: CDR1 MGHRA, CDR2 YSYEKL. V lost 0 bases, J lost 2 bases, and 0 bases stayed unmatched. The DNA of the CDR3 is TGCGCCAGCAGCCAAGAGGACAGGGCCTACAATGAGCAGTTCTTC. It yields the protein CASSQEDRAYNEQFF.

CDR3 DNA: TGTGCCAGCACCAGACCCGGACAGGGGAATCAGCCCCAGCATTTT. Protein product: CASTRPGQGNQPQHF. The chain is built from TRBV28 and TRBJ1-5, with 9 bases matching TRBD1. The J segment lost 4 bases and the V segment lost 7 bases, leaving 8 bases of the junction unmatched. The CDR3 runs 15 residues. Germline-derived CDR1 and CDR2 are MDHEN and SYDVKM.

V is TRBV28 and J is TRBJ2-7; no clear D gene. Germline assignment: CDR1 MDHEN and CDR2 SYDVKM. The CDR3 is 11 residues long. The V and J ends lost 5 bases and 1 base respectively, with 3 bases between them. CDR3 amino acids: CASSQSYEQYF. The DNA for the CDR3 is TGTGCCAGCAGTCAATCCTACGAGCAGTACTTC.

The genes are TRBV29-1 and TRBJ2-7; 11 bases are shared with TRBD2. CDR1 is SQVTM and CDR2 is ANQGSEA in the germline V gene. The junction had 10 bases not matched to a gene; V was cut back by 2 bases and J by 7 bases. CDR3 length: 15 residues. CDR3 loop: CSVERVAGGLGEQYF. CDR3 sequence (DNA): TGCAGCGTTGAAAGGGTAGCGGGAGGGCTAGGAGAGCAGTACTTC.

Details on this clone: An end of the junction does not agree with germline; a read error may underlie this. The chain employs TRBV7-7 and TRBJ2-5; TRBD1 matches 9 bases. Germline V gene data show CDR1 as SSHAT and CDR2 as FNYEAQ (reference sequence). The CDR3 covers 15 residues. Here the CDR3 DNA reads TGTGCTAGCAGCTTAGGGGGACAGGGAAAAGAGACCCAGTACTTC. The encoded protein is CASSLGGQGKETQYF.